This T cell receptor (beta chain) was captured in a study of metastatic and nonmetastatic thyroid tumors. Looking at the study overall: Comparative analysis of repertoires was undertaken across blood and tumor or nodule tissue obtained from malignant and benign thyroid patients. Study-level findings and limits: Malignant thyroid tumors reportedly exceeded benign nodules significantly in TCR beta diversity, with the difference appearing in blood and tumor.

In this sample, this clone turned up many times. The antigen remains unidentified. Methods used by the authors: The study built a papillary thyroid cancer distant-metastasis classifier from CDR3 differences across clinicopathological groups. TCRdb re-called clones via MiXCR from the PCR reads. In this record, the V and J calls reflect TCRdb's handling and not the investigators' own analysis. The sample has 25,000 to 35,000 clones, approximately 25% seen once. Thyroid surgery was performed in patients who had received no treatment beforehand. V trimming: 5 bases; J trimming: 3 bases; junction bases outside the gene matches: 9. The CDR3 consists of 16 residues.

The clonotype was recovered from a female donor with papillary thyroid cancer or a benign thyroid nodule (not recorded which). Some clones in this sample may be carry-over from other donors' samples. Material for sequencing was blood. V gene TRBV12-3 or TRBV12-4 combines with J gene TRBJ2-2; 7 bases fit TRBD1. CDR3 loop: CASSTRQGIDTGELFF. In nucleotides, the CDR3 is TGTGCCAGCAGTACCCGACAGGGAATTGACACCGGGGAGCTGTTTTTT.